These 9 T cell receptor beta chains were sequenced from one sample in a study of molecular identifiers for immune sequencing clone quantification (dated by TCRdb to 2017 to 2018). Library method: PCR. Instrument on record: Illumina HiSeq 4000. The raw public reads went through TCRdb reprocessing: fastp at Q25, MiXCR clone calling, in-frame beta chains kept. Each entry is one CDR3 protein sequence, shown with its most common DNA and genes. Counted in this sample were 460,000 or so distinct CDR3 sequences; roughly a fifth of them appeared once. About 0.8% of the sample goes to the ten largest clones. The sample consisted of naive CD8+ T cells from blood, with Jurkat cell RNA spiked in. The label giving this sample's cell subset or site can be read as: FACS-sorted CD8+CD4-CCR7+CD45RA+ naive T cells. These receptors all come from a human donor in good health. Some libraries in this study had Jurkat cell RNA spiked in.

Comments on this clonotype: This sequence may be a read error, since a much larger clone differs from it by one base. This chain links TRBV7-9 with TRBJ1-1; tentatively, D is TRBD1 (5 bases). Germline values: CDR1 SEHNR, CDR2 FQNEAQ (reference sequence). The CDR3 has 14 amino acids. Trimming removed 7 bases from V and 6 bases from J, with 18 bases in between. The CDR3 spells CASTPSGGEAEAFF. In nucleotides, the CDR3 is TGTGCCAGCACCCCTAGTGGGGGAGAGGCTGAAGCTTTCTTT.

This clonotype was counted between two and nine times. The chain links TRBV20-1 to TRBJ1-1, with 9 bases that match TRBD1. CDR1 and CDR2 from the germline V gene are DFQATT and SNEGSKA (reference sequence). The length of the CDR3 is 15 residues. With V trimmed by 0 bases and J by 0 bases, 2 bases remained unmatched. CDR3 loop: CSARDWDRVNTEAFF. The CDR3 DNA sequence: TGCAGTGCTAGAGACTGGGACAGGGTGAACACTGAAGCTTTCTTT.

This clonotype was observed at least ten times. The CDR3 sequence is CSVGARSSYEQYF. CDR3 coding DNA: TGCAGCGTTGGAGCAAGGAGCTCCTACGAGCAGTACTTC. V usage is TRBV29-1 and J usage is TRBJ2-7; D gene uncertain. Per germline, CDR1 SQVTM and CDR2 ANQGSEA. V shed 4 bases and J shed 0 bases, with 10 bases lying between them. The CDR3 is made up of 13 amino acids.

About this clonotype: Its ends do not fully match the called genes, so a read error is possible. The chain's CDR3 is CASSLGWPTSGSLETQYF. As DNA, the CDR3 is TGTGCCAGCAGCTTGGGATGGCCCACTAGCGGGAGTTTAGAGACCCAGTACTTC. The chain employs TRBV5-3 and TRBJ2-5, with 11 bases that match TRBD2. TRBV5-3 is noted as an ORF with a role that remains uncertain. There are 18 residues in the CDR3.

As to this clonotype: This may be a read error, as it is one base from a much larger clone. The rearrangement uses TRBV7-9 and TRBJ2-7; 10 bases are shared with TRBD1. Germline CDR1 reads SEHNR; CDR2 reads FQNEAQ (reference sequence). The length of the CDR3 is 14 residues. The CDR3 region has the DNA TGTGCCAGCAGCTTAACCGGGACAGGGGTCGAGCAGCACTTC. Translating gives CASSLTGTGVEQHF.

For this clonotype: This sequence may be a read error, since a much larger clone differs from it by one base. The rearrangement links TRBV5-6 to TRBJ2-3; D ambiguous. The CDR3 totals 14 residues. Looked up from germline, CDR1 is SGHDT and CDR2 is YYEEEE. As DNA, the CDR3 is TGTGCCAGCGGCTTAGAGGAGTCCGGGGATACGCAGTATTTT. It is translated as CASGLEESGDTQYF.

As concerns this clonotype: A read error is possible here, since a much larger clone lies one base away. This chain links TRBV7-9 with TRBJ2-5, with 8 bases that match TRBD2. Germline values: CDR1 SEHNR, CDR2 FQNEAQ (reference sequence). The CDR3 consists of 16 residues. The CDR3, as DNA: TGTGCCAGCAGCTTAACGATAGCGGGGCGGCAAGAGGCCCAGTACTTC. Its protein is CASSLTIAGRQEAQYF.

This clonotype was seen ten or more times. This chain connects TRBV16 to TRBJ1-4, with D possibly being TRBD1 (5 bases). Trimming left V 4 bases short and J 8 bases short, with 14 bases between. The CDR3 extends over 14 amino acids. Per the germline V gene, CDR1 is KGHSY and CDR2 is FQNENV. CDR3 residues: CASSRDDLEEKLFF. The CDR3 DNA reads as TGTGCCAGCAGCCGGGACGATTTGGAGGAAAAACTGTTTTTT.

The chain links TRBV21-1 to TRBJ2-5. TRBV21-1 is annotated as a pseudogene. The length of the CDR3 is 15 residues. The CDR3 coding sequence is TGTGCCAGCAGCATTGGCGGAACGTACCAAGAGACCCTGTACTTC. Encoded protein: CASSIGGTYQETLYF.